The entry below gives a single TCR beta chain sequence along with its context. Its antigen is unknown. The data stem from a study of graft-versus-host responses after intestinal transplantation. Across the whole study: Isolated intestinal, liver-intestinal, or multivisceral transplants had been given to the recipients. Among the recipients, all got anti-thymocyte globulin induction and then tacrolimus and steroids for around 3 years. Study results and limitations: The marrow of recipients harbored GvH clones, and ileum or blood showed some of them first. Within the allografts of patients who had graft-donor T cell macrochimerism, graft-versus-host to host-versus-graft clonal ratios were high.

Germline V gives CDR1 SGHNT, CDR2 YYREEE (reference sequence). The CDR3 contains 15 residues. V was clipped by 0 bases and J by 2 bases, with 9 bases between them. Generated by immunoSEQ multiplex PCR, the TCRdb table keeps only in-frame clones and is missing some. Found here are roughly 100,000 clones, about 90% of them singletons; the top ten hold around 0.96%. This chain joins TRBV5-4 and TRBJ1-3; D not certain. This specimen consisted of unstimulated CD4+ T cells sorted from spleen or lymph node cells, obtained before intestinal transplant. This clonotype was obtained from a human donor who received an intestinal transplant. The CDR3 bases are TGTGCCAGCAGCTTGGCGGGGAGAGCTGGAAACACCATATATTTT. Protein: CASSLAGRAGNTIYF.